One T cell receptor beta chain is described in this entry. The CDR3 totals 13 residues. Germline CDR1 reads MNHEY; CDR2 reads SVGAGI. V gave up 3 bases and J gave up 13 bases, with 17 bases separating them. Here immunoSEQ multiplex PCR was the method, and the copy in TCRdb shows in-frame clones only, minus some. This repertoire shows about 380,000 clones, 88% found once; its top ten account for less than 1.5%. In terms of age and location, participants ranged from roughly 18 to 100 years and lived in approximately 24 US areas. Cohort allocation depended upon clinical history that participants reported. Two negative PCRs, clearance, or symptom resolution had been documented for recovered Cohort 3 donors. This entry belongs to a study of blood T cell repertoires in COVID-19. Looking at the study overall: COVID-19 samples from acute and convalescent phases originated in the United States, Italy and Spain.

V gene TRBV6-5 combines with J gene TRBJ2-3, with D tentatively TRBD2 (6 bases). The sequencing input was PBMCs or T cells enriched from blood (not recorded which). The source is a woman aged 18-30 years who had recovered from COVID-19. CDR3 amino acids: CASSYRGEPREYF. In DNA, the CDR3 is TGTGCCAGCAGTTATCGCGGGGAGCCCCGTGAGTATTTT.